This T cell receptor (beta chain) was retrieved from a study of blood T cell repertoires in COVID-19 (dated by TCRdb to the early 2020s). Some background on the complete study: The collaborator samples originated in the United States, Italy and Spain and spanned the acute and convalescent phases of COVID-19. A de-identified subject ID, COVID-19 status, age in years and sex were almost always included in the sample metadata. The material from the prospective study consisted of cDNA or gDNA derived from T cells, B-cell-depleted T cells, or PBMCs. Subjects who had been exposed to COVID-19, were actively infected with it, or had recovered from it provided the deeply sampled blood TCRbeta repertoires that made up the dataset. Samples came from the ongoing ImmuneRACE study (first 160 participants) plus 1,254 subjects from 6 global collaborators. A freely available public database, intended as a resource for researchers studying the immune response to SARS-CoV-2, is where the repertoires were released. HLA class I and class II types, where available, came from metadata supplied by the sample provider rather than from assay-based typing.

The collaborating institutions used their own protocols to collect whole blood in K2EDTA tubes. For TCRbeta analysis, collaborators shipped samples in one of three forms: frozen whole blood, isolated PBMCs, or DNA extracted from either of those sample types. Broader findings and caveats from the paper: The quantity of clinical and demographic metadata differed by source and by participant and was supplied without curation.

The immunoSEQ Assay, a bias-controlled multiplex PCR, was used to amplify TCRbeta CDR3 regions from genomic DNA. The original pipeline was this. The number of nucleated cells in each sample was estimated from the amplification of reference gene primers within the assay. To quantify the absolute abundance of each unique TCRbeta CDR3 rearrangement, sequence reads were collapsed and filtered. For each sample, productive Simpson clonality was calculated by taking the square root of Simpson's diversity index across productive rearrangements. Held by TCRdb, this immuneACCESS table contains in-frame sequences only and omits some clones. Under half of the omission traces to an unresolved V gene where checked; the cause of the rest is unknown. That table supplies the V and J calls and clone size; D and trimming were determined from the DNA. The sample table contains roughly 79,000 clones; only one count was recorded for approximately 80% of them. Of the sample, approximately 5.8% is held by the ten largest clones.

Turning to this clone: The clone's antigen remains unknown. Per-base quality was not reported, and no clone a single base away is much larger than it.

The CDR3 runs 13 residues from the cysteine to the phenylalanine. The only DNA kept is the CDR3, 39 bases in frame from the first base. V and J are truncated by 4 bases and 7 bases respectively, leaving an intervening sequence of 13 bases. Per the germline V gene, MNHEY is the CDR1 and SVGAGI is the CDR2. The sample comprised peripheral blood. The V and J segments used are TRBV6-5 and TRBJ1-2; a tentative D match to TRBD1 spans 6 bases. The sequence was collected from a man in his sixties with active or convalescent COVID-19. The CDR3 in this case is CASSSLGAGGYTF. The DNA is TGTGCCAGCAGTTCTTTGGGGGCCGGTGGCTACACCTTC.